Below, 31 T cell receptor beta chains from the same sample are listed, as sequenced in a study of blood T cell repertoires in COVID-19 (dated by TCRdb to 2020 to 2022). Libraries came from the immunoSEQ multiplex PCR assay. TCRdb's version of the immuneACCESS table is confined to in-frame rearrangements and falls short of the full clone set. An unresolved V gene accounts for under half of the shortfall where checked; the remainder is of unknown origin. This sample comprises roughly 400,000 clones, roughly 84% of them detected only once. The ten top clones hold 1.4% to 1.5% of the sample. Sequencing was done on a sample of PBMCs or T cells enriched from blood (not recorded which). These receptors were taken from a woman aged 18-29 years who had been exposed to COVID-19.

The genes are TRBV2 and TRBJ1-1; TRBD1 is a possible D gene (5 bases). Germline CDR1 and CDR2: SNHLY and FYNNEI. V was pared by 6 bases and J by 3 bases, with 11 bases between. This CDR3 has 13 amino acids. In nucleotides, the CDR3 is TGTGCCAGCAGGACAGAATCCTACACTGAAGCTTTCTTT. Translation: CASRTESYTEAFF.

This clone has only one observation. This rearrangement joins TRBV5-1 to TRBJ1-2; TRBD1 matches 7 bases. With V trimmed by 0 bases and J by 0 bases, 5 bases remained unmatched. Germline CDR1 is SGHRS and CDR2 is YFSETQ. The CDR3 length is 16 residues. The CDR3 region is CASSLGATGTNYGYTF. The CDR3 DNA reads TGCGCCAGCAGCTTGGGGGCGACAGGGACTAACTATGGCTACACCTTC.

The chain employs TRBV28 and TRBJ1-1; D is ambiguous. The CDR3 has 14 amino acids. Looked up from germline, CDR1 is MDHEN and CDR2 is SYDVKM. V lost 10 bases and J 1 base, leaving 16 bases between the germline ends. In DNA form, the CDR3 reads TGTGCCACCTCCGGTCCGGGGTCGAACACTGAAGCTTTCTTT. It specifies CATSGPGSNTEAFF.

The chain couples TRBV3-1 (or the pseudogene TRBV3-2) to TRBJ2-7, with D perhaps matching TRBD1 (6 bases). This CDR3 has 12 residues. Germline V gene sequence: CDR1 LGHDT, CDR2 YNNKEL (reference sequence). Trimming left V 5 bases short and J 6 bases short, with 11 bases between. Here the CDR3 reads CASSTQGGEQYF. For the CDR3, the DNA is TGTGCCAGCAGCACACAGGGTGGCGAGCAGTACTTC.

This chain connects TRBV19 to TRBJ2-7; weak D call: TRBD2 (6 bases). Germline V gene sequence: CDR1 LNHDA, CDR2 SQIVND (reference sequence). This CDR3 is built from 15 residues. Trimming shortened V by 1 base and J by 3 bases, and 13 bases separated the two germline ends. CDR3: CASSIVHGTDYEQYF. In DNA form, the CDR3 reads TGTGCCAGTAGTATAGTCCATGGGACTGACTACGAGCAGTACTTC.

The V and J genes are TRBV3-1 (or the pseudogene TRBV3-2) and TRBJ1-4, with a tentative D call TRBD1 (5 bases). Germline CDR1 reads LGHDT; CDR2 reads YNNKEL (reference sequence). V lost 2 bases, J lost 0 bases, and 7 bases lay in between. This CDR3 spans 15 amino acids. CDR3 protein: CASSQSTATNEKLFF. Written as DNA, the CDR3 is TGTGCCAGCAGCCAATCGACAGCAACTAATGAAAAACTGTTTTTT.

The chain is built from TRBV6-1 and TRBJ2-7; 11 nucleotides line up with TRBD1. Germline CDR1 MNHNS, CDR2 SASEGT. The V segment lost 7 bases and the J segment 7 bases; nucleotides outside the gene matches: 6. The CDR3 is made up of 13 amino acids. The CDR3 loop reads CASNGQGAREQYF. DNA for the CDR3: TGTGCCAGCAACGGACAGGGGGCCAGGGAGCAGTACTTC.

The chain is built from TRBV7-2 and TRBJ2-7; no reliable D call. The V gene's germline CDR1 is SGHTA and CDR2 FQGNSA. The CDR3 totals 13 residues. Trimming pared 0 bases from V and 6 bases from J, leaving 9 bases between. DNA for the CDR3: TGTGCCAGCAGCTTAGCCTCGACACGCGAGCAGTACTTC. Its translation is CASSLASTREQYF.

A few counts support this clone. CDR3 in amino acids: CASSPPYSSQTEAFF. The CDR3 DNA reads as TGTGCCAGCTCACCTCCCTATAGTAGCCAAACTGAAGCTTTCTTT. This rearrangement joins TRBV18 to TRBJ1-1; D unclear. Germline loops: CDR1 KGHSH, CDR2 LQKENI. CDR3 length: 15 amino acids. Trimming removed 3 bases from V and 5 bases from J, with 16 bases in between.

This sequence joins TRBV7-9 and TRBJ2-7; D possibly corresponds to TRBD2 (6 bases). Germline CDR1 and CDR2: SEHNR and FQNEAQ (reference sequence). The CDR3 consists of 16 residues. V was trimmed by 6 bases and J by 1 base, leaving 19 bases between them. The CDR3 DNA follows: TGTGCCAGCAGGGGGGGACCGGGGATTCGGTCCTACGAGCAGTACTTC. It yields the protein CASRGGPGIRSYEQYF.

The chain is built from TRBV7-6 and TRBJ2-7; 10 bases line up with TRBD1. Looked up from germline, CDR1 is SGHVS and CDR2 is FNYEAQ. The V gene end was trimmed by 4 bases and the J gene end by 7 bases; junction bases not matched to a gene: 7. This CDR3 spans 14 amino acids. CDR3 DNA: TGTGCCAGCAGCTCAAGACAGGGGGCGAGAGAGCAGTACTTC. Amino acid sequence: CASSSRQGAREQYF.

This chain uses TRBV18 with TRBJ2-5; D is perhaps TRBD1 (6 bases). Germline V gene data show CDR1 as KGHSH and CDR2 as LQKENI. This CDR3 has 14 residues. The germline V and J ends were trimmed by 1 base and 2 bases, with 8 bases remaining between them. CDR3 sequence (DNA): TGTGCCAGCTCACCACAGAGGGGGCAAGAGACCCAGTACTTC. Translated, it gives CASSPQRGQETQYF.

This clone appeared once. The chain uses TRBV5-4 and TRBJ1-2; D possibly corresponds to TRBD1 (6 bases). CDR1 is SGHNT and CDR2 is YYREEE in the germline V gene (reference sequence). The CDR3 is 15 amino acids. V was pared by 7 bases and J by 0 bases, with 16 bases between. CDR3 nucleotides: TGTGCCAGCGGAATCCGGGACACCACTAACTATGGCTACACCTTC. Encoded protein: CASGIRDTTNYGYTF. Supplemented by reference TRBV5-4 and TRBJ1-2, the full variable domain reads ETGVTQSPTHLIKTRGQQVTLRCSSQSGHNTVSWYQQALGQGPQFIFQYYREEENGRGNFPPRFSGLQFPNYSSELNVNALELDDSALYLCASGIRDTTNYGYTFGSGTRLTVV.

V usage is TRBV28 and J usage is TRBJ2-5; 12 nucleotides agree with TRBD1. With 3 bases clipped from V and 5 bases from J, the junction kept 7 bases outside the gene matches. The CDR3 runs 16 residues. Germline loops: CDR1 MDHEN, CDR2 SYDVKM. The CDR3 coding sequence is TGTGCCAGCAGTTTCGGGACAGGGGGCGGAGGCGAGACCCAGTACTTC. Translation gives CASSFGTGGGGETQYF.

The chain has TRBV9 and TRBJ2-1; unclear D gene. The germline CDR1 and CDR2 sequences are SGDLS and YYNGEE. V was shortened by 0 bases and J by 11 bases, with 9 bases between the two germline ends. The CDR3 contains 12 residues. The CDR3 bases are TGTGCCAGCAGCGTAGACGCGGAGAAGCAGTTCTTC. Translated, it gives CASSVDAEKQFF.

J is TRBJ2-1 and V is TRBV18, with 7 bases lining up with TRBD2. Trimming at V came to 2 bases and at J to 1 base, leaving 5 bases not matched to a gene. The CDR3 runs 16 residues. Germline CDR1 and CDR2: KGHSH and LQKENI. The CDR3 protein is CASSPASGVSYNEQFF. CDR3 DNA sequence: TGTGCCAGCTCACCAGCGAGCGGGGTATCCTACAATGAGCAGTTCTTC.

This clone was observed a single time. This chain uses TRBV19 with TRBJ2-7, with 9 bases identical to TRBD1. CDR1 and CDR2 from the germline V gene are LNHDA and SQIVND (reference sequence). V lost 5 bases, J lost 0 bases, and 5 bases stayed unmatched. The CDR3 length is 15 residues. This CDR3 is CASSAGQGVSYEQYF. The CDR3 bases are TGTGCCAGTAGTGCGGGACAGGGAGTCTCCTACGAGCAGTACTTC.

The chain is built from TRBV15 and TRBJ1-5; 10 nucleotides match TRBD1. The junction had 10 bases not matched to a gene; V was cut back by 3 bases and J by 5 bases. Looked up from germline, CDR1 is LNHNV and CDR2 is YYDKDF (reference sequence). The CDR3 runs to 17 residues. CDR3 amino acids: CATSRGPGQGGDQPQHF. The CDR3 DNA follows: TGTGCCACCAGCAGGGGGCCCGGACAGGGGGGAGATCAGCCCCAGCATTTT. The whole variable domain, remainder taken from reference TRBV15 and TRBJ1-5, is DAMVIQNPRYQVTQFGKPVTLSCSQTLNHNVMYWYQQKSSQAPKLLFHYYDKDFNNEADTPDNFQSRRPNTSFCFLDIRSPGLGDTAMYLCATSRGPGQGGDQPQHFGDGTRLSIL.

The chain couples TRBV7-9 to TRBJ1-1, with D uncertain. The germline gives CDR1 SEHNR, CDR2 FQNEAQ (reference sequence). This CDR3 region has 14 residues. The V end lost 1 base, the J end lost 0 bases, and 6 bases lay between the germline ends. CDR3 bases: TGTGCCAGCAGCTTAGTAGCCCTGAACACTGAAGCTTTCTTT. It specifies CASSLVALNTEAFF.

The chain carries TRBV25-1 and TRBJ2-2; D remains ambiguous. Between the trimmed V and J ends, which lost 2 bases and 13 bases, there was a span of 14 bases. CDR1 MGHDK and CDR2 SYGVNS come from the germline V gene. The CDR3 loop spans 13 amino acids. CDR3 loop: CASSEIFQARLFF. CDR3 nucleotide sequence: TGTGCCAGCAGTGAAATATTCCAGGCCAGGCTGTTTTTT.

This clone was seen only a few times. The V and J genes are TRBV6-5 and TRBJ2-7, with D perhaps matching TRBD1 (5 bases). Germline values: CDR1 MNHEY, CDR2 SVGAGI. V lost 6 bases, J lost 2 bases, and 11 bases lay in between. The CDR3 covers 13 residues. CDR3 sequence: CASSSQVPYEQYF. The DNA for the CDR3 is TGTGCCAGCAGCTCACAGGTCCCCTACGAGCAGTACTTC.

V and J are TRBV7-2 and TRBJ2-7, with a tentative D call TRBD2 (6 bases). V lost 3 bases and J lost 6, with 18 bases in between. Germline assignment: CDR1 SGHTA and CDR2 FQGNSA. This CDR3 region has 15 residues. CDR3 amino acids: CASSFWAGKGGEQYF. As DNA, the CDR3 is TGTGCCAGCAGCTTCTGGGCGGGGAAAGGCGGCGAGCAGTACTTC. Full variable domain (missing parts from reference TRBV7-2 and TRBJ2-7): GAGVSQSPSNKVTEKGKDVELRCDPISGHTALYWYRQSLGQGLEFLIYFQGNSAPDKSGLPSDRFSAERTGGSVSTLTIQRTQQEDSAVYLCASSFWAGKGGEQYFGPGTRLTVT.

The chain has TRBV4-3 and TRBJ1-2, with D hard to call. Per germline, CDR1 LGHNA and CDR2 YSLEER. There are 15 residues in the CDR3. V dropped 0 bases and J dropped 4 bases, with 12 bases sitting between them. The CDR3 spells CASSQDAGRVYGYTF. The DNA for the CDR3 is TGCGCCAGCAGCCAAGATGCCGGGCGGGTCTATGGCTACACCTTC.

The chain has TRBV25-1 and TRBJ2-7, with D unresolved. The CDR3 is 13 residues long. Trimming left V 3 bases short and J 0 bases short, with 6 bases between. Germline CDR1 is MGHDK and CDR2 is SYGVNS. The CDR3 DNA is TGTGCCAGCAGTGACGGGTTCTCCTACGAGCAGTACTTC. Translating gives CASSDGFSYEQYF.

The genes are TRBV2 and TRBJ2-1, with TRBD2 matching 10 bases. Germline V gene data show CDR1 as SNHLY and CDR2 as FYNNEI. With 4 bases clipped from V and 6 bases from J, the junction kept 6 bases outside the gene matches. The CDR3 spans 15 residues. The DNA for the CDR3 is TGTGCCAGCAGTGGAACTAGCGGGACAGGCAATGAGCAGTTCTTC. It specifies CASSGTSGTGNEQFF.

The chain employs TRBV6-2 or TRBV6-3 and TRBJ2-1; D is unresolved. Trimming pared 2 bases from V and 2 bases from J, leaving 10 bases between. The CDR3 loop spans 15 amino acids. The germline CDR1 and CDR2 sequences are MNHEY and SVGEGT. DNA of the CDR3: TGTGCCAGCAGTTACGGGCCTGCCACCTACAATGAGCAGTTCTTC. It translates to CASSYGPATYNEQFF.

In this sample, this clone turned up once. The rearrangement uses TRBV11-2 and TRBJ2-1, with TRBD2 matching 10 bases. The V gene's germline CDR1 is SGHAT and CDR2 FQNNGV. The J segment lost 4 bases and the V segment lost 5 bases, leaving 2 bases of the junction unmatched. The CDR3 sequence is 14 residues long. CDR3 region: CASSVAGGYNEQFF. The CDR3 DNA reads TGTGCCAGCAGCGTAGCGGGGGGTTACAATGAGCAGTTCTTC.

This clone was seen a single time. V usage is TRBV7-6 and J usage is TRBJ2-7, with D possibly matching TRBD2 (5 bases). With 1 base removed from V and 4 bases from J, the gap between germline ends came to 14 bases. The CDR3 length is 15 residues. Germline V gene lookup returns CDR1 SGHVS and CDR2 FNYEAQ. In DNA, the CDR3 is TGTGCCAGCAGCTTAGGGTCAGCGGAGCTGTACGAGCAGTACTTC. Protein sequence: CASSLGSAELYEQYF.

The chain links TRBV3-1 (or the pseudogene TRBV3-2) to TRBJ2-2; 12 nucleotides agree with TRBD1. Germline CDR1 is LGHDT and CDR2 is YNNKEL (reference sequence). Trimming took 1 base from V and 4 from J; bases not matched to a gene: 7. The CDR3 sequence is 18 residues long. The DNA for the CDR3 is TGTGCCAGCAGCCAAGCCGGGACAGGGGGCGCGGGCACCGGGGAGCTGTTTTTT. Amino acids: CASSQAGTGGAGTGELFF.

V and J are TRBV24-1 and TRBJ1-1, with TRBD1 matching 7 bases. Germline V gene data show CDR1 as KGHDR and CDR2 as SFDVKD. V dropped 5 bases and J dropped 0; count of bases not matched to a gene: 11. The CDR3 covers 17 residues. Written as DNA, the CDR3 is TGTGCCACCAGTGTGGGACAGCAAAAACCTTTGAACACTGAAGCTTTCTTT. Its translation is CATSVGQQKPLNTEAFF.

This clone was found a few times. The chain links TRBV28 to TRBJ1-2, with 9 bases that match TRBD1. CDR3 length equals 15 residues. V lost 6 bases to trimming and J lost 6 bases; unmatched junction nucleotides: 11. The germline V gene has CDR1 MDHEN and CDR2 SYDVKM. The CDR3 loop reads CASSRPGQGRNGYTF. CDR3 nucleotide sequence: TGTGCCAGCAGCCGCCCGGGACAGGGACGGAATGGCTACACCTTC.